This note documents a single T cell receptor (beta chain) sequence. Produced via immunoSEQ multiplex PCR; TCRdb's table is partial and in-frame only. The repertoire consists of 310,000 or so clones, with around 86% occurring once and the leading ten covering around 9.3%. The record originates from a study of blood T cell repertoires in COVID-19. There are 13 residues in the CDR3. V lost 9 bases and J lost 2; bases outside the gene matches: 6. Germline assignment: CDR1 SNHLY and CDR2 FYNNEI. Specimen: PBMCs or T cells enriched from blood (not recorded which). V gene TRBV2 combines with J gene TRBJ1-2; 7 bases are shared with TRBD1. The receptor was derived from a woman aged 18-29 years who had recovered from COVID-19. The DNA of the CDR3 is TGTGCCAGTATTGAGACAGGGAACTATGGCTACACCTTC. This gives the protein CASIETGNYGYTF.